This passage covers 26 T cell receptor beta chains from one sample sequenced in a study of cytomegalovirus exposure and HLA in healthy donors (dated by TCRdb to about 2017). The library was obtained by the immunoSEQ multiplex PCR assay. For the multiplex PCR, a mixture combining 60 forward primers for TCR Vbeta segments and 13 reverse primers for TCR Jbeta segments was used. TCRdb obtained this table from immuneACCESS and retained in-frame rearrangements with V and J assigned. These tables miss some clones; where compared with another copy, unresolved V genes account for less than half of the shortfall, and the remainder is unexplained. In all, the sample holds some 200,000 clones, and approximately 70% of those were seen once. In total, the top ten clones hold 2.6% of the sample. Sequencing was performed on PBMCs. Receptor source: a man in his forties or fifties in good health and CMV-seropositive.

CDR3 coding DNA: TGTGCCAGCAGTGCTAGCGGCAACACAGATACGCAGTATTTT. Amino acid sequence: CASSASGNTDTQYF. V gene TRBV6-1 combines with J gene TRBJ2-3; 7 bases are shared with TRBD2. The CDR3 is 14 residues long. The V and J ends lost 4 bases and 2 bases, in that order; junction bases with no gene match: 3. From germline, CDR1 is MNHNS and CDR2 SASEGT.

The chain uses TRBV19 and TRBJ2-2, with TRBD1 as a possible D gene (5 bases). Trimming took 10 bases from V and 2 from J, leaving 17 bases between them. Germline V gene data show CDR1 as LNHDA and CDR2 as SQIVND (reference sequence). The CDR3 consists of 15 residues. The CDR3 sequence: CATRDLTVNTGELFF. CDR3 sequence (DNA): TGTGCCACCAGAGATTTGACAGTTAACACCGGGGAGCTGTTTTTT. Based on the CDR3 plus reference TRBV19 and TRBJ2-2, the full variable domain is DGGITQSPKYLFRKEGQNVTLSCEQNLNHDAMYWYRQDPGQGLRLIYYSQIVNDFQKGDIAEGYSVSREKKESFPLTVTSAQKNPTAFYLCATRDLTVNTGELFFGEGSRLTVL.

CDR3 protein: CASSSDRDTDTQYF. CDR3 in DNA: TGTGCCAGCAGCTCCGACAGGGACACAGATACGCAGTATTTT. This chain joins TRBV13 and TRBJ2-3, with 7 bases that match TRBD1. The V gene's germline CDR1 is PRHDT and CDR2 FYEKMQ (reference sequence). The CDR3 is 14 amino acids. V trimming: 4 bases; J trimming: 2 bases; junction bases outside the gene matches: 3.

As regards this clone: The same CDR3 also results from other DNA sequences found in this sample. The genes are TRBV7-3 and TRBJ2-1, with a weak D call TRBD2 (7 bases). The CDR3 has 14 amino acids. V shed 1 base and J shed 7 bases, with 11 bases lying between them. The germline gives CDR1 SGHTA, CDR2 FQGTGA. The CDR3 DNA follows: TGTGCCAGCAGCTTAAGTGGGGGGGCAAATGAGCAGTTCTTC. This encodes CASSLSGGANEQFF.

The J gene is TRBJ1-1, the V gene TRBV7-8; D possibly corresponds to TRBD1 (5 bases). The CDR3 totals 14 residues. V lost 0 bases to trimming and J lost 2 bases, with 7 bases between them. CDR1 is SGHVS and CDR2 is FQNEAQ in the germline V gene. CDR3 sequence (DNA): TGTGCCAGCAGCTTAGCAACAGGAAACACTGAAGCTTTCTTT. This encodes CASSLATGNTEAFF.

The chain carries TRBV27 and TRBJ2-7, with D possibly being TRBD1 (6 bases). This CDR3 is built from 16 residues. Trimming left V 3 bases short and J 5 bases short, with 20 bases between. Germline loops: CDR1 MNHEY, CDR2 SMNVEV (reference sequence). The CDR3 nucleotides are TGTGCCAGCAGTTTTCCCCTCGGTGGGGGCCGTAACGAGCAGTACTTC. Translated, it gives CASSFPLGGGRNEQYF.

This chain uses TRBV5-1 with TRBJ2-3; 9 nucleotides line up with TRBD1. The CDR3 spans 16 residues. Germline CDR1 reads SGHRS; CDR2 reads YFSETQ. J gave up 3 bases and V 1 base, and 6 bases lay outside the gene matches. The CDR3 bases are TGCGCCAGCAGCTTGTTGGGACAGGGCGGGACAGATACGCAGTATTTT. Translation: CASSLLGQGGTDTQYF.

The chain joins TRBV11-2 to TRBJ1-2; maybe TRBD1 (6 bases). The CDR3 runs to 15 residues. Per the germline V gene, CDR1 is SGHAT and CDR2 is FQNNGV. V lost 3 bases, J lost 4 bases, and 15 bases lay in between. This CDR3 is CASSFHQGTRYGYTF. CDR3 DNA sequence: TGTGCCAGCAGCTTTCATCAAGGGACACGCTATGGCTACACCTTC.

The chain recombines TRBV9 with TRBJ2-3; D might be TRBD1 (5 bases). The CDR3 is 11 amino acids. V lost 3 bases and J lost 6, with 5 bases in between. In germline, CDR1 is SGDLS, CDR2 YYNGEE. CDR3 protein: CASSAGDTQYF. The CDR3 nucleotides read TGTGCCAGCAGCGCAGGGGATACGCAGTATTTT.

The chain couples TRBV6-1 to TRBJ1-6; D remains unclear. The CDR3 runs to 16 residues. V was cut by 3 bases and J by 0 bases, with 9 bases left in between. The germline V gene encodes CDR1 MNHNS and CDR2 SASEGT. As DNA, the CDR3 is TGTGCCAGCAGTGATCCTCTCAGCTCCTATAATTCACCCCTCCACTTT. Translation gives CASSDPLSSYNSPLHF.

In its sample, this clone was seen once. The V gene is TRBV2, the J gene TRBJ2-4, with D perhaps TRBD1 (6 bases). The V and J ends lost 3 bases and 8 bases respectively, with 23 bases between them. The CDR3 totals 17 residues. The germline V gene encodes CDR1 SNHLY and CDR2 FYNNEI. The CDR3 bases are TGTGCCAGCAGTGAGGGGACAAGAATTCCCTTTGGTGACATTCAGTACTTC. This gives the protein CASSEGTRIPFGDIQYF.

The V gene is TRBV6-1, the J gene TRBJ1-4; D might be TRBD1 (6 bases). Trimming cost V 7 bases and J 8 bases, with 20 bases left between them. This CDR3 is built from 15 residues. Germline CDR1 and CDR2: MNHNS and SASEGT. CDR3 bases: TGTGCCAGCATCGAACGACGGTCCGGACAGGAAAAACTGTTTTTT. Encoded protein: CASIERRSGQEKLFF.

This rearrangement joins TRBV28 to TRBJ2-2; 9 nucleotides match TRBD1. The V gene end was trimmed by 4 bases and the J gene end by 3 bases; junction bases not matched to a gene: 6. The CDR3 length is 16 residues. The germline gives CDR1 MDHEN, CDR2 SYDVKM. The DNA for the CDR3 is TGTGCCAGCAGTTCACAGGGGGCGAGGGACACCGGGGAGCTGTTTTTT. Translating gives CASSSQGARDTGELFF.

This clone was detected only a few times. The V and J genes are TRBV18 and TRBJ1-2; 7 bases are shared with TRBD1. This CDR3 comprises 15 residues. The V gene end was trimmed by 4 bases and the J gene end by 2 bases; junction bases not matched to a gene: 7. Germline loops: CDR1 KGHSH, CDR2 LQKENI. The CDR3 bases are TGTGCCAGCTCACGCGCCGGGACAGCGAACTATGGCTACACCTTC. It yields the protein CASSRAGTANYGYTF.

The V gene is TRBV5-4, the J gene TRBJ2-1; a weak D match, TRBD2 (7 bases). From germline, CDR1 is SGHNT and CDR2 YYREEE (reference sequence). The CDR3 has 16 amino acids. The V end was cut by 5 bases, the J end by 0 bases, with 15 bases between. CDR3 sequence (DNA): TGTGCCAGCAGGGGGGGGCTTCTGAGCTCCTACAATGAGCAGTTCTTC. The encoded protein is CASRGGLLSSYNEQFF.

The chain has TRBV5-6 and TRBJ2-1; TRBD1 is a possible D gene (6 bases). Germline V gene lookup returns CDR1 SGHDT and CDR2 YYEEEE. CDR3 length: 15 residues. The germline V and J ends were trimmed by 0 bases and 5 bases, with 12 bases remaining between them. This CDR3 reads CASSLAPTGNNEQFF. Written as DNA, the CDR3 is TGTGCCAGCAGCTTGGCGCCGACAGGAAACAATGAGCAGTTCTTC.

The chain recombines TRBV5-4 with TRBJ1-6; D perhaps matches TRBD1 (5 bases). The ends were cut back, 4 bases at V and 5 bases at J, with 16 bases in the middle. The length of the CDR3 is 16 residues. Germline V CDR1 and CDR2: SGHNT, YYREEE (reference sequence). The CDR3 sequence: CASSPGGGNDNSPLHF. Written as DNA, the CDR3 is TGTGCCAGCAGCCCCGGGGGGGGGAACGATAATTCACCCCTCCACTTT.

The J gene is TRBJ1-5, the V gene TRBV4-1; D is uncertain. The CDR3 is made up of 13 amino acids. The germline CDR1 and CDR2 sequences are MGHRA and YSYEKL. Trimming pared 3 bases from V and 6 bases from J, leaving 9 bases between. The CDR3 DNA reads TGCGCCAGCAGCCACAGGTTGGGTCAGCCCCAGCATTTT. As protein: CASSHRLGQPQHF.

For this clone: Other DNA sequences in the same sample also yield this CDR3. The chain joins TRBV28 to TRBJ1-3; D is ambiguous. CDR1 and CDR2 from the germline V gene are MDHEN and SYDVKM. Trimming cost V 5 bases and J 0 bases, with 14 bases left between them. The CDR3 is made up of 16 amino acids. CDR3 coding DNA: TGTGCCAGCAGTCCCCTGGACTCCTACTCTGGAAACACCATATATTTT. This sequence encodes CASSPLDSYSGNTIYF.

Written as DNA, the CDR3 is TGTGCCAGCAGTGAAGGGGGAGGCAATCAGCCCCAGCATTTT. Its translation: CASSEGGGNQPQHF. The chain joins TRBV6-5 to TRBJ1-5, with a weak D call TRBD1 (6 bases). The CDR3 is 14 residues long. CDR1 MNHEY and CDR2 SVGAGI come from the germline V gene. V dropped 5 bases and J dropped 2 bases, with 10 bases sitting between them.

V usage is TRBV5-1 and J usage is TRBJ1-2; maybe TRBD1 (5 bases). Germline assignment: CDR1 SGHRS and CDR2 YFSETQ. V was trimmed by 7 bases and J by 1 base, leaving 14 bases between them. This CDR3 comprises 14 residues. The CDR3 DNA sequence: TGCGCCAGCGGCAGACAGAGTAATAACTATGGCTACACCTTC. Translating it yields CASGRQSNNYGYTF.

V is TRBV28 and J is TRBJ2-1; the D gene is possibly TRBD1 (5 bases). The V gene lost 6 bases and the J gene lost 3 bases, with 15 bases spanning the gap. This CDR3 contains 15 residues. Germline-derived CDR1 and CDR2 are MDHEN and SYDVKM. CDR3 amino acids: CASSLTGLGYNEQFF. DNA for the CDR3: TGTGCCAGCAGCCTTACAGGTCTAGGCTACAATGAGCAGTTCTTC.

The chain recombines TRBV7-2 with TRBJ2-7; TRBD2 might be the D (6 bases). V shed 4 bases and J shed 7 bases, with 20 bases lying between them. Germline CDR1 SGHTA, CDR2 FQGNSA. The CDR3 has 15 amino acids. The CDR3 nucleotides read TGTGCCAGCAGCTCCCTTTGGCGGGGCTCAGGAGAGCAGTACTTC. This gives the protein CASSSLWRGSGEQYF.

J is TRBJ2-3 and V is TRBV9; 8 positions match TRBD1. After removal of 2 bases from V and 2 bases from J, the junction contained 7 bases not matched to a gene. There are 16 residues in the CDR3. The germline gives CDR1 SGDLS, CDR2 YYNGEE. CDR3 in amino acids: CASSVVGQGITDTQYF. The CDR3 coding sequence is TGTGCCAGCAGCGTCGTTGGACAGGGAATCACAGATACGCAGTATTTT.

This chain connects TRBV27 to TRBJ2-3; TRBD1 might be the D (5 bases). The CDR3 sequence is 15 residues long. The germline V gene has CDR1 MNHEY and CDR2 SMNVEV (reference sequence). V lost 2 bases and J 2 bases, leaving 11 bases between the germline ends. DNA of the CDR3: TGTGCCAGCAGTTTACAGGGTCGCATCACAGATACGCAGTATTTT. It is translated as CASSLQGRITDTQYF.

The rearrangement links TRBV6-5 to TRBJ2-1; TRBD1 matches 11 bases. This CDR3 comprises 15 residues. Looked up from germline, CDR1 is MNHEY and CDR2 is SVGAGI. The V and J ends lost 4 bases and 6 bases, in that order; junction bases with no gene match: 5. The CDR3 region is CASSSTGTGGNEQFF. CDR3 coding DNA: TGTGCCAGCAGTTCAACCGGGACAGGGGGCAATGAGCAGTTCTTC.